This entry lists 10 T cell receptor beta chains sequenced from one sample in a study of T cell responses to AZD1222 COVID-19 vaccine. Profiling relied on immunoSEQ multiplex PCR, and the TCRdb table lists in-frame clones only, not all of them. The data contain roughly 120,000 clones, around 85% of them singletons. Specimen: peripheral blood, collected on day 0 of MenACWY control vaccination. The receptors here all came from an adult in good health.

The chain carries TRBV18 and TRBJ2-2; 9 nucleotides match TRBD1. Germline trimming cut 2 bases from V and 6 bases from J; bases unmatched to any gene: 13. This CDR3 is 18 amino acids long. Looked up from germline, CDR1 is KGHSH and CDR2 is LQKENI. CDR3 sequence reads: CASSPTVMGTGIPGELFF. Here the CDR3 DNA reads TGTGCCAGCTCACCAACGGTGATGGGGACAGGGATTCCCGGGGAGCTGTTTTTT.

This sequence joins TRBV28 and TRBJ2-7; no clear D gene. The V gene's germline CDR1 is MDHEN and CDR2 SYDVKM. The CDR3 sequence is 11 residues long. Deletions cut 4 bases from V and 3 bases from J, with 4 bases between. CDR3 loop: CASSSGYEQYF. CDR3 nucleotides: TGTGCCAGCAGTTCCGGCTACGAGCAGTACTTC.

The chain carries TRBV28 and TRBJ2-7, with D uncertain. The CDR3 has 12 amino acids. V lost 4 bases and J 4 bases, leaving 8 bases between the germline ends. Germline assignment: CDR1 MDHEN and CDR2 SYDVKM. CDR3 in amino acids: CASSWVMYEQYF. CDR3 nucleotides: TGTGCCAGCAGTTGGGTTATGTACGAGCAGTACTTC.

This rearrangement joins TRBV5-1 to TRBJ2-1; 8 bases are a match to TRBD2. CDR1 and CDR2 (germline): SGHRS, YFSETQ. With 5 bases clipped from V and 0 bases from J, the junction kept 4 bases outside the gene matches. The CDR3 is 15 amino acids. The CDR3 DNA reads TGCGCCAGCAGTCCAAGCGGGGGCTCCTACAATGAGCAGTTCTTC. Encoded protein: CASSPSGGSYNEQFF.

This chain connects TRBV6-6 to TRBJ1-2; 7 bases map to TRBD1. The trim removed 5 bases at V and 6 bases at J, leaving 6 bases unmatched. The CDR3 spans 13 residues. Germline assignment: CDR1 MNHNY and CDR2 SVGAGI (reference sequence). This CDR3 reads CASSPRQGDGYTF. The CDR3 bases are TGTGCCAGCAGTCCACGACAGGGAGATGGCTACACCTTC.

V usage is TRBV15 and J usage is TRBJ1-4; D unclear. The CDR3 loop spans 15 amino acids. The V gene's germline CDR1 is LNHNV and CDR2 YYDKDF (reference sequence). The V end was cut by 0 bases, the J end by 8 bases, with 13 bases between. This CDR3 reads CATSRDWRVSEKLFF. CDR3 nucleotides: TGTGCCACCAGCAGAGATTGGAGGGTTAGCGAAAAACTGTTTTTT.

The genes are TRBV27 and TRBJ1-1, with 11 bases that match TRBD1. The V and J ends lost 5 bases and 8 bases, in that order; junction bases with no gene match: 4. The CDR3 consists of 13 residues. CDR1 is MNHEY and CDR2 is SMNVEV in the germline V gene (reference sequence). The CDR3: CASSGTGGREAFF. The CDR3 nucleotides are TGTGCCAGCAGTGGGACAGGGGGTCGGGAAGCTTTCTTT.

By proportion, this clone is medium-sized. The V and J genes are TRBV30 and TRBJ1-3; the D is unclear. The CDR3 has 12 amino acids. V was pared by 4 bases and J by 1 base, with 5 bases between. The germline CDR1 and CDR2 sequences are GTSNPN and SVGIG (reference sequence). CDR3 in DNA: TGTGCCTGGAAAAGATCTGGAAACACCATATATTTT. Protein product: CAWKRSGNTIYF. Using reference TRBV30 and TRBJ1-3 for the parts outside the CDR3, the full variable domain is SQTIHQWPATLVQPVGSPLSLECTVEGTSNPNLYWYRQAAGRGLQLLFYSVGIGQISSEVPQNLSASRPQDRQFILSSKKLLLSDSGFYLCAWKRSGNTIYFGEGSWLTVV.

The genes are TRBV24-1 and TRBJ2-2; 7 bases are a match to TRBD1. The V segment lost 3 bases and the J segment 0 bases; nucleotides outside the gene matches: 6. The CDR3 spans 17 residues. Germline CDR1 reads KGHDR; CDR2 reads SFDVKD. CDR3 nucleotides: TGTGCCACCAGTGATCCCTCTACAGGGGCGAACACCGGGGAGCTGTTTTTT. The encoded protein is CATSDPSTGANTGELFF.

The genes are TRBV29-1 and TRBJ1-1, with a possible D match to TRBD1 (6 bases). The V and J ends lost 1 base and 2 bases respectively, with 11 bases between them. The CDR3 sequence is 14 residues long. Per the germline V gene, CDR1 is SQVTM and CDR2 is ANQGSEA. The CDR3 region has the DNA TGCAGCGTTGAAGGGACAGACTATAACACTGAAGCTTTCTTT. Translation gives CSVEGTDYNTEAFF.